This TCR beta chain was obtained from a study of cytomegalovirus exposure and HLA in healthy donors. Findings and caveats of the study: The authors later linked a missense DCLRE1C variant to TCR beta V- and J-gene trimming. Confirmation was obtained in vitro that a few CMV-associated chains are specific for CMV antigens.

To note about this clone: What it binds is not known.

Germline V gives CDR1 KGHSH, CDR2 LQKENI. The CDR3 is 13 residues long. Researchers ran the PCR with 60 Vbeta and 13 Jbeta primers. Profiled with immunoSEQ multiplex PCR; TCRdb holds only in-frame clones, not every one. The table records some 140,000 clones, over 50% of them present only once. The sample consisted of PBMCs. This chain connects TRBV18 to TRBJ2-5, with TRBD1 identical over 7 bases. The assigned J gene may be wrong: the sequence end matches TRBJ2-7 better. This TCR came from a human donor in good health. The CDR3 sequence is CASSPDGTVEQYF. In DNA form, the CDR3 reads TGTGCCAGCTCACCAGACGGGACAGTCGAGCAGTACTTC.